Listed here are 17 T cell receptor beta chains from one sample, sequenced in a study of cytomegalovirus exposure and HLA in healthy donors. Both 60 Vbeta primers and 13 Jbeta primers went into the PCR. TCRdb's copy holds only in-frame clones and misses some; the assay was immunoSEQ multiplex PCR. This sample has 100,000 to 150,000 clones, with over 65% found just once. The specimen sequenced was PBMCs. These receptors were taken from a man in his thirties or forties in good health and CMV-seropositive.

V gene TRBV25-1 combines with J gene TRBJ1-4; D remains unclear. CDR3 length: 13 amino acids. Germline CDR1 MGHDK, CDR2 SYGVNS. Trimming cost V 3 bases and J 4 bases, with 6 bases left between them. Here the CDR3 reads CASSDMYNEKLFF. The CDR3 nucleotides read TGTGCCAGCAGTGATATGTATAATGAAAAACTGTTTTTT.

CDR3 protein: CASSLSPPGLYGYTF. CDR3 nucleotide sequence: TGTGCCAGCAGTTTATCGCCCCCCGGACTATATGGCTACACCTTC. The V gene is TRBV27, the J gene TRBJ1-2, with no clear D. This CDR3 is built from 15 residues. Germline CDR1 MNHEY, CDR2 SMNVEV (reference sequence). V lost 0 bases to trimming and J lost 5 bases, with 13 bases between them.

The chain uses TRBV4-2 and TRBJ2-6; TRBD1 agrees at 8 bases. V gave up 4 bases and J gave up 3 bases; unmatched junction bases: 8. The CDR3 spans 17 residues. Per germline, CDR1 LGHNA and CDR2 YNFKEQ. The CDR3 DNA sequence: TGTGCCAGCAGCCTCGTAACCACAGGGGGTGGGGCCAACGTCCTGACTTTC. It yields the protein CASSLVTTGGGANVLTF.

The J gene is TRBJ2-3, the V gene TRBV9; maybe TRBD2 (5 bases). CDR1 and CDR2 (germline): SGDLS, YYNGEE. The CDR3 has 16 residues. Trimming took 0 bases from V and 1 from J, leaving 12 bases between them. Here the CDR3 reads CASSVAPGGGTDTQYF. The CDR3 bases are TGTGCCAGCAGCGTAGCTCCCGGAGGAGGCACAGATACGCAGTATTTT.

Worth noting for this clone: Within the sample, other DNA sequences also encode this same CDR3. The genes are TRBV27 and TRBJ1-5; 7 bases map to TRBD1. Germline V CDR1 and CDR2: MNHEY, SMNVEV (reference sequence). Unmatched junction bases numbered 1, after V lost 4 bases and J lost 4 bases. The CDR3 contains 13 residues. The CDR3 nucleotides are TGTGCCAGCAGTTCAGGGGGAAATCAGCCCCAGCATTTT. Its protein is CASSSGGNQPQHF.

This chain connects TRBV30 to TRBJ1-1; no clear D. V was shortened by 0 bases and J by 11 bases, with 19 bases between the two germline ends. The CDR3 runs 14 residues. CDR1 and CDR2 (germline): GTSNPN, SVGIG (reference sequence). Written as DNA, the CDR3 is TGTGCCTGGAGTGTACTTGCAGTTCCCCCCGGGGCTTTCTTT. It is translated as CAWSVLAVPPGAFF.

This clone was seen only a few times. This chain uses TRBV13 with TRBJ1-1; TRBD1 is a possible D gene (5 bases). V lost 5 bases, J lost 0 bases, and 10 bases lay in between. Germline CDR1 reads PRHDT; CDR2 reads FYEKMQ (reference sequence). The CDR3 consists of 14 residues. The CDR3 spells CASSPGLLNTEAFF. CDR3 nucleotides: TGTGCCAGCAGCCCGGGACTTCTGAACACTGAAGCTTTCTTT.

The CDR3 loop reads CAWKTRLQAYEQYF. In nucleotides, the CDR3 is TGTGCCTGGAAGACAAGGTTACAAGCCTACGAGCAGTACTTC. The V gene is TRBV30, the J gene TRBJ2-7; no clear D. From germline, CDR1 is GTSNPN and CDR2 SVGIG (reference sequence). The CDR3 contains 14 residues. V was pared by 4 bases and J by 2 bases, with 15 bases between.

This clone was detected once. Possible read error: a much larger clone is one base away. The chain links TRBV7-2 to TRBJ2-1; 8 bases line up with TRBD2. Germline assignment: CDR1 SGHTA and CDR2 FQGNSA. The J segment lost 0 bases and the V segment lost 2 bases, leaving 0 bases of the junction unmatched. The CDR3 totals 15 residues. Written as DNA, the CDR3 is TGTGCCAGCAGCTTAAGCGGGAGCTCCTACAATGAGCAGTTCTTC. Its translation: CASSLSGSSYNEQFF.

The CDR3 DNA reads as TGTGCCAGCACTTTTAAGGGGCAGGGGGCTTTGGAGACCCAGTACTTC. Its translation is CASTFKGQGALETQYF. This sequence joins TRBV11-3 and TRBJ2-5; 8 nucleotides match TRBD1. V shed 7 bases, J shed 5 bases, and the junction held 15 bases outside the gene matches. This CDR3 spans 16 amino acids. Germline loops: CDR1 SGHNT, CDR2 YENEEA.

The table lists this clone with a few counts. Other DNA sequences in this sample translate to the same CDR3. The rearrangement links TRBV7-6 to TRBJ1-2; TRBD1 agrees at 8 bases. Germline CDR1 and CDR2: SGHVS and FNYEAQ. CDR3 length: 13 residues. J lost 6 bases, V lost 1 base, and 1 base had no gene match. Here the CDR3 reads CASSLGTGNGYTF. The CDR3 nucleotides are TGTGCCAGCAGCTTAGGGACAGGGAATGGCTACACCTTC.

The chain links TRBV28 to TRBJ1-1; 7 bases are shared with TRBD1. The germline CDR1 and CDR2 sequences are MDHEN and SYDVKM. The CDR3 sequence is 16 residues long. V dropped 10 bases and J dropped 1; count of bases not matched to a gene: 15. Here the CDR3 DNA reads TGTGCCACCCTCTTACCCCAGACAGGGACGAACACTGAAGCTTTCTTT. Translated, it gives CATLLPQTGTNTEAFF.

This chain uses TRBV9 with TRBJ1-2, with 7 nucleotides matching TRBD1. V lost 3 bases, J lost 7 bases, and 3 bases stayed unmatched. This CDR3 has 12 residues. Germline-derived CDR1 and CDR2 are SGDLS and YYNGEE. Written as DNA, the CDR3 is TGTGCCAGCAGCGCACAGGGGTCTGGCTACACCTTC. Its translation: CASSAQGSGYTF.

In its sample, this clone was seen a few times. J is TRBJ1-2 and V is TRBV5-4; D perhaps matches TRBD1 (6 bases). The CDR3 loop spans 11 amino acids. Per germline, CDR1 SGHNT and CDR2 YYREEE (reference sequence). V was cut by 3 bases and J by 12 bases, with 12 bases left in between. CDR3 residues: CASSSRGANTF. CDR3 sequence (DNA): TGTGCCAGCAGCTCGCGGGGGGCGAACACCTTC.

The chain employs TRBV4-3 and TRBJ2-7; the D gene is possibly TRBD2 (6 bases). Trimming took off 0 bases at V and 4 bases at J, with 19 bases between the two ends. Germline lookup yields CDR1 LGHNA and CDR2 YSLEER. This CDR3 is 17 amino acids long. CDR3 nucleotides: TGCGCCAGCAGCCAAGATCGGAGGGAAGCTCAGGGATACGAGCAGTACTTC. Its protein product is CASSQDRREAQGYEQYF.

CDR3 sequence: CATSSDRGSGNTIYF. In nucleotides, the CDR3 is TGTGCCACCAGCAGCGACAGGGGCTCTGGAAACACCATATATTTT. The chain combines TRBV15 with TRBJ1-3; 8 nucleotides agree with TRBD1. The junction had 1 base not matched to a gene; V was cut back by 3 bases and J by 0 bases. The CDR3 runs to 15 residues. The germline V gene has CDR1 LNHNV and CDR2 YYDKDF (reference sequence).

Concerning this clone: Relative to the germline gene, one junction end is altered; a read error may explain this. The chain has TRBV25-1 and TRBJ2-5; TRBD2 matches at 8 bases. This CDR3 is built from 16 residues. Germline V CDR1 and CDR2: MGHDK, SYGVNS. This chain's CDR3 is CASSEYLSGKGETQYF. CDR3 nucleotides: TGTGCCAGCAGCGAATACCTTAGCGGGAAAGGAGAGACCCAGTACTTC. Combining the CDR3 with reference TRBV25-1 and TRBJ2-5 gives the whole variable domain EADIYQTPRYLVIGTGKKITLECSQTMGHDKMYWYQQDPGMELHLIHYSYGVNSTEKGDLSSESTVSRIRTEHFPLTLESARPSHTSQYLCASSEYLSGKGETQYFGPGTRLLVL.